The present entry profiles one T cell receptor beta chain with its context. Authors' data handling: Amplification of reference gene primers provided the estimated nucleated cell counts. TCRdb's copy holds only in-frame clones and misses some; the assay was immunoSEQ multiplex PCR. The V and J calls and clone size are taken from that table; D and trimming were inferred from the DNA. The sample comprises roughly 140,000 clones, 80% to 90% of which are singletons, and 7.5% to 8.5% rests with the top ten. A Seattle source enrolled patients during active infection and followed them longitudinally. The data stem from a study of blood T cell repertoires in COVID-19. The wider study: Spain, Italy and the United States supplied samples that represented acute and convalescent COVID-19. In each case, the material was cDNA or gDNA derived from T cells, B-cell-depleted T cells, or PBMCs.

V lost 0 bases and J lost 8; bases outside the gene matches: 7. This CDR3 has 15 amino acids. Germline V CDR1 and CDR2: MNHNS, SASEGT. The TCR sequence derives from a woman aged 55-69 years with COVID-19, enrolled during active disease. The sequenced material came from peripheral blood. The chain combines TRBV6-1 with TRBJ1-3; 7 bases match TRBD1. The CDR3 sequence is CASSEAGGGGDTIYF. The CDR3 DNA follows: TGTGCCAGCAGTGAAGCAGGGGGCGGGGGGGACACCATATATTTT.